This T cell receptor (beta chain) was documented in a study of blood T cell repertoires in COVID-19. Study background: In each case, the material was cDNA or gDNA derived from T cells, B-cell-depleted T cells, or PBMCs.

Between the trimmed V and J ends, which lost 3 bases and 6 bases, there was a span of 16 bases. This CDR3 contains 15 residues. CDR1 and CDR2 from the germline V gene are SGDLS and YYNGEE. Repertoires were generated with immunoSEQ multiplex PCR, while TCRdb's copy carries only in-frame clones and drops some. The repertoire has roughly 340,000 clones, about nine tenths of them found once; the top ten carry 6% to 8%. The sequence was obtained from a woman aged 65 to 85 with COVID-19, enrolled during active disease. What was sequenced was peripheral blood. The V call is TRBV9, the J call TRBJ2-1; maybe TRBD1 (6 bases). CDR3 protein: CASSAALGGVNEQFF. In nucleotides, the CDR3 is TGTGCCAGCAGCGCGGCCCTAGGGGGAGTCAATGAGCAGTTCTTC. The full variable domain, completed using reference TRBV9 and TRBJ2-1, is DSGVTQTPKHLITATGQRVTLRCSPRSGDLSVYWYQQSLDQGLQFLIQYYNGEERAKGNILERFSAQQFPDLHSELNLSSLELGDSALYFCASSAALGGVNEQFFGPGTRLTVL.